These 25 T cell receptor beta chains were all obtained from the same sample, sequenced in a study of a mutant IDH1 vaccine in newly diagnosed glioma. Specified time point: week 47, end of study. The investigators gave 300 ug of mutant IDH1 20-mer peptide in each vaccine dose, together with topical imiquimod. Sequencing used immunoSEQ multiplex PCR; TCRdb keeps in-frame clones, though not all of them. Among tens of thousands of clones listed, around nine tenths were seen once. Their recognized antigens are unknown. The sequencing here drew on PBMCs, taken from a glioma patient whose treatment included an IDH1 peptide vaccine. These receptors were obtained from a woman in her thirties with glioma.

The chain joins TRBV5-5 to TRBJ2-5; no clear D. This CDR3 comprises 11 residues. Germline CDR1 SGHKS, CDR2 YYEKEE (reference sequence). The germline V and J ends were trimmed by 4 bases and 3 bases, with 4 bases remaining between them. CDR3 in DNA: TGTGCCAGCAGCACCGAAGAGACCCAGTACTTC. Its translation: CASSTEETQYF.

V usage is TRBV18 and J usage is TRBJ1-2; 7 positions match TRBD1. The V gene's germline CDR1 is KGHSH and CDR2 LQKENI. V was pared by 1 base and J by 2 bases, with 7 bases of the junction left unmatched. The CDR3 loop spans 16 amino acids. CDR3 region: CASSPHDRVPNYGYTF. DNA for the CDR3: TGTGCCAGCTCACCACATGACAGGGTACCCAACTATGGCTACACCTTC. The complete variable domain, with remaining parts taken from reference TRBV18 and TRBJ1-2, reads NAGVMQNPRHLVRRRGQEARLRCSPMKGHSHVYWYRQLPEEGLKFMVYLQKENIIDESGMPKERFSAEFPKEGPSILRIQQVVRGDSAAYFCASSPHDRVPNYGYTFGSGTRLTVV.

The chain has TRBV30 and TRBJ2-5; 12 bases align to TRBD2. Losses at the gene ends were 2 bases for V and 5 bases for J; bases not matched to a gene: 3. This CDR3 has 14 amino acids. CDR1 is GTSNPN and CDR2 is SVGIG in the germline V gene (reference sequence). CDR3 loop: CAWSTGLAGETQYF. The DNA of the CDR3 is TGTGCCTGGAGTACCGGACTAGCGGGGGAGACCCAGTACTTC.

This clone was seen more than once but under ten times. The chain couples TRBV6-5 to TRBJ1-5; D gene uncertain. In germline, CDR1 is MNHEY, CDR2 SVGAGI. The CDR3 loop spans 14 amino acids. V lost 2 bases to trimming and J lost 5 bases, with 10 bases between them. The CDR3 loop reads CASSYIGIDQPQHF. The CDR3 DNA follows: TGTGCCAGCAGTTACATAGGGATAGATCAGCCCCAGCATTTT.

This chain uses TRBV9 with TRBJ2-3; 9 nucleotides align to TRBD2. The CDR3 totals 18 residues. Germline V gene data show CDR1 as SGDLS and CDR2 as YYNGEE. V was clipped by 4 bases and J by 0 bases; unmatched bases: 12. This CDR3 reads CASSYFPLSGGSTDTQYF. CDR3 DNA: TGTGCCAGCAGCTATTTTCCCCTTAGCGGGGGAAGCACAGATACGCAGTATTTT.

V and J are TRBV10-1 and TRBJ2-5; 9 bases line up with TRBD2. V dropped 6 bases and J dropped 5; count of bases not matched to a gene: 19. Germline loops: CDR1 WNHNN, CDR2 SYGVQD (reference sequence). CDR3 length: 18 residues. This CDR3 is CASSPEVASGTTQETQYF. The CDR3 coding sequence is TGCGCCAGCAGCCCCGAAGTGGCTAGCGGGACCACTCAGGAGACCCAGTACTTC.

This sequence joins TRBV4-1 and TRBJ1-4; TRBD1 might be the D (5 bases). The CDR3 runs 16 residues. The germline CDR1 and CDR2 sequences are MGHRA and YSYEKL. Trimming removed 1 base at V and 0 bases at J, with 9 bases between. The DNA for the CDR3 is TGCGCCAGCAGCCAAGCAGCGGGGGCAACTAATGAAAAACTGTTTTTT. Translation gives CASSQAAGATNEKLFF.

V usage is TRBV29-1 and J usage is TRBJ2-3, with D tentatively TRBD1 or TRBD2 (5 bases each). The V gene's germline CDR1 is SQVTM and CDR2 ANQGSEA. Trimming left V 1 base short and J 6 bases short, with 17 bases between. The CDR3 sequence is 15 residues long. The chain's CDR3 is CSVEGRGSPGDTQYF. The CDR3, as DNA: TGCAGCGTTGAAGGAAGGGGCAGTCCGGGGGATACGCAGTATTTT.

CDR3 bases: TGTGCCAGCACCCTAGGGATCGGTGCCTATGGCTACACCTTC. This encodes CASTLGIGAYGYTF. This sequence joins TRBV6-5 and TRBJ1-2; D is ambiguous. From germline, CDR1 is MNHEY and CDR2 SVGAGI. The CDR3 length is 14 residues. V lost 7 bases, J lost 4 bases, and 16 bases lay in between.

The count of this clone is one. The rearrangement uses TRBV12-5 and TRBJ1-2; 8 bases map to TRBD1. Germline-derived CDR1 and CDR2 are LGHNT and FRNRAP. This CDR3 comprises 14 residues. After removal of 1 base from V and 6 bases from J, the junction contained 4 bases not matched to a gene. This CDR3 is CASGLGTGMDGYTF. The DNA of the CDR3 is TGTGCTAGTGGTTTGGGGACAGGGATGGATGGCTACACCTTC.

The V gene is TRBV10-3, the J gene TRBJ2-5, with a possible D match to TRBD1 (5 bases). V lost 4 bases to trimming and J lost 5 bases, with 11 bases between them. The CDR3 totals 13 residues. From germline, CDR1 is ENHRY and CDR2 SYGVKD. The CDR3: CAISALGLETQYF. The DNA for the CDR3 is TGTGCCATCAGTGCCCTGGGGCTGGAGACCCAGTACTTC.

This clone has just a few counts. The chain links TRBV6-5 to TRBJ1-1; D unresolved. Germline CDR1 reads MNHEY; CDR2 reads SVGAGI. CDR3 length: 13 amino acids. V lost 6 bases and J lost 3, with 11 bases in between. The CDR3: CASSYVEDTEAFF. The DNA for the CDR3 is TGTGCCAGCAGCTATGTTGAGGACACTGAAGCTTTCTTT.

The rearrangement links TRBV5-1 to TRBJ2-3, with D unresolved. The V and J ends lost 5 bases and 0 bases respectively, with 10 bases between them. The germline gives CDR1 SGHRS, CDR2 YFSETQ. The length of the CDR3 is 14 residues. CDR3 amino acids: CASRQDASTDTQYF. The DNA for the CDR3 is TGCGCCAGCAGGCAGGATGCTAGCACAGATACGCAGTATTTT.

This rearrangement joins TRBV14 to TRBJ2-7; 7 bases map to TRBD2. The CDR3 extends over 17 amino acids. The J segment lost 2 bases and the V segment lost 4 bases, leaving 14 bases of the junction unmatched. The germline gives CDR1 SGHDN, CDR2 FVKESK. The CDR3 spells CASSPALGRGRTYEQYF. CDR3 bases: TGTGCCAGCAGCCCCGCCCTGGGGCGGGGGAGAACCTACGAGCAGTACTTC.

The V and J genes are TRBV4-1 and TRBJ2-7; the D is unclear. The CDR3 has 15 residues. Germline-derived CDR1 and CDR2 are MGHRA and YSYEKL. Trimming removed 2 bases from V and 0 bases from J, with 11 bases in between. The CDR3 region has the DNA TGCGCCAGCAGCCAACACAGCCTGAGCTCCTACGAGCAGTACTTC. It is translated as CASSQHSLSSYEQYF.

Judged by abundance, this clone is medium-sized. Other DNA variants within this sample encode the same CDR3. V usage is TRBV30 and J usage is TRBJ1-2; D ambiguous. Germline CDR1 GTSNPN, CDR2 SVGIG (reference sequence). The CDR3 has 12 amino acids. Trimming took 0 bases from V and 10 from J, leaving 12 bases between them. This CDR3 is CAWSVDSGSYTF. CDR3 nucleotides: TGTGCCTGGAGTGTGGACTCGGGATCCTACACCTTC. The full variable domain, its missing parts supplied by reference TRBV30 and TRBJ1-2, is SQTIHQWPATLVQPVGSPLSLECTVEGTSNPNLYWYRQAAGRGLQLLFYSVGIGQISSEVPQNLSASRPQDRQFILSSKKLLLSDSGFYLCAWSVDSGSYTFGSGTRLTVV.

CDR3 DNA: TGCAGCGGGACCGAGGGCACGTCGAACACTGAAGCTTTCTTT. Protein product: CSGTEGTSNTEAFF. The V call is TRBV29-1, the J call TRBJ1-1; D remains unclear. Trimming took off 7 bases at V and 1 base at J, with 16 bases between the two ends. In germline, CDR1 is SQVTM, CDR2 ANQGSEA. The CDR3 sequence is 14 residues long. Full variable domain (missing parts from reference TRBV29-1 and TRBJ1-1): SAVISQKPSRDICQRGTSLTIQCQVDSQVTMMFWYRQQPGQSLTLIATANQGSEATYESGFVIDKFPISRPNLTFSTLTVSNMSPEDSSIYLCSGTEGTSNTEAFFGQGTRLTVV.

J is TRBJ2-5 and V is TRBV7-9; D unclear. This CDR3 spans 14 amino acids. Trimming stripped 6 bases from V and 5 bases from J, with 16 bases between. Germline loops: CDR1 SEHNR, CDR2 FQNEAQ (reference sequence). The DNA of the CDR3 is TGTGCCAGCAGGCCCGCCGAGGCTGGGGAGACCCAGTACTTC. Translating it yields CASRPAEAGETQYF. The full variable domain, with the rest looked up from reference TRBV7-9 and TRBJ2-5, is DTGVSQNPRHKITKRGQNVTFRCDPISEHNRLYWYRQTLGQGPEFLTYFQNEAQLEKSRLLSDRFSAERPKGSFSTLEIQRTEQGDSAMYLCASRPAEAGETQYFGPGTRLLVL.

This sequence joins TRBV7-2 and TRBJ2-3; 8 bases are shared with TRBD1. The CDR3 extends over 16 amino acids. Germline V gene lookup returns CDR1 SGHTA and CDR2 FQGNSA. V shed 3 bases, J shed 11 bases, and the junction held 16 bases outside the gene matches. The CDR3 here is CASSFSGTGGLTLQYF. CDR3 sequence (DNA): TGTGCCAGCAGCTTCTCCGGGACAGGAGGCCTTACGTTGCAGTATTTT.

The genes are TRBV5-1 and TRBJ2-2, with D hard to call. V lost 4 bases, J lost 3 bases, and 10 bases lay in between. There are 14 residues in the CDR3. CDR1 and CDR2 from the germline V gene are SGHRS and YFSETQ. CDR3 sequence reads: CASSLGPYTGELFF. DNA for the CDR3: TGCGCCAGCAGCCTAGGACCGTACACCGGGGAGCTGTTTTTT.

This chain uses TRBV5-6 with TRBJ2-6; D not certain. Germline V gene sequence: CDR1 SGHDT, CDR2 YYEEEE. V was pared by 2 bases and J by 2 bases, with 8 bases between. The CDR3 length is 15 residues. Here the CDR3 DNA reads TGTGCCAGCAGCTTTGGGATCACTGGGGCCAACGTCCTGACTTTC. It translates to CASSFGITGANVLTF.

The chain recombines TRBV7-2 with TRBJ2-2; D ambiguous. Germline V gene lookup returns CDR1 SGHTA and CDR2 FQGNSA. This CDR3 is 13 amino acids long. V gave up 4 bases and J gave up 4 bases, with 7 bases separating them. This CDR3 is CASSSYSTGELFF. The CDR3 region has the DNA TGTGCCAGCAGCTCATACTCCACCGGGGAGCTGTTTTTT.

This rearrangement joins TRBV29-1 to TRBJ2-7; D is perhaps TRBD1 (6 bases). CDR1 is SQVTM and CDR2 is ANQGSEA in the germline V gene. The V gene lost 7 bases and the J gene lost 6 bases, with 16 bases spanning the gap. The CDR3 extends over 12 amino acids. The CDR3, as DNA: TGCAGCGCCCTGGGGGCGCAGGGCGAGCAGTACTTC. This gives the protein CSALGAQGEQYF.

CDR3: CARACCAGASYEQYF. CDR3 DNA: TGTGCCAGAGCATGTTGCGCGGGGGCTTCCTACGAGCAGTACTTC. J is TRBJ2-7 and V is TRBV2; possible D gene TRBD2, 7 bases. Deletions cut 9 bases from V and 1 base from J, with 19 bases between. Germline V gene lookup returns CDR1 SNHLY and CDR2 FYNNEI. The CDR3 runs to 15 residues.

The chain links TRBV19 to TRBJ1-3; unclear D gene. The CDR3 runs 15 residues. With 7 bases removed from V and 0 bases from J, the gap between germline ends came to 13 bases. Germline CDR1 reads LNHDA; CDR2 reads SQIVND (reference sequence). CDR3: CASTLLGSSGNTIYF. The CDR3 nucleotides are TGTGCCAGTACCCTCTTGGGAAGCTCTGGAAACACCATATATTTT.